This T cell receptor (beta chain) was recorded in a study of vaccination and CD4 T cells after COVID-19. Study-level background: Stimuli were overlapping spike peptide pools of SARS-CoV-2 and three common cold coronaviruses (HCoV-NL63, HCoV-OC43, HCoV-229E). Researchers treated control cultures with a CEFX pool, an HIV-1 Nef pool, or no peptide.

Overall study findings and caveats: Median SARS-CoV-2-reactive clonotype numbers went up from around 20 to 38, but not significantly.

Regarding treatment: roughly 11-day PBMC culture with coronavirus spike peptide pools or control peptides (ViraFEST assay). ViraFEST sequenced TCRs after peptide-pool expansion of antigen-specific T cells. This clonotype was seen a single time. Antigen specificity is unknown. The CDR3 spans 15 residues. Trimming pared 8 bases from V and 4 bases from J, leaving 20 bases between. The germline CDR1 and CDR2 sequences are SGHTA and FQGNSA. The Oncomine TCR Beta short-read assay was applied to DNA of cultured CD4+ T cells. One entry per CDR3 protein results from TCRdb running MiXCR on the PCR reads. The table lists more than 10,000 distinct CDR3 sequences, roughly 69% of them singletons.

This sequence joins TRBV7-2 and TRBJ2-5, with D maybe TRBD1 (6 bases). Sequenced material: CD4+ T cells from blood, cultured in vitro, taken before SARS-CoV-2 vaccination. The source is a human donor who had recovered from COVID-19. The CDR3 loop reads CASHSSPDSRETQYF. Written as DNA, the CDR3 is TGTGCCAGCCACTCCTCGCCGGACAGCCGAGAGACCCAGTACTTC.